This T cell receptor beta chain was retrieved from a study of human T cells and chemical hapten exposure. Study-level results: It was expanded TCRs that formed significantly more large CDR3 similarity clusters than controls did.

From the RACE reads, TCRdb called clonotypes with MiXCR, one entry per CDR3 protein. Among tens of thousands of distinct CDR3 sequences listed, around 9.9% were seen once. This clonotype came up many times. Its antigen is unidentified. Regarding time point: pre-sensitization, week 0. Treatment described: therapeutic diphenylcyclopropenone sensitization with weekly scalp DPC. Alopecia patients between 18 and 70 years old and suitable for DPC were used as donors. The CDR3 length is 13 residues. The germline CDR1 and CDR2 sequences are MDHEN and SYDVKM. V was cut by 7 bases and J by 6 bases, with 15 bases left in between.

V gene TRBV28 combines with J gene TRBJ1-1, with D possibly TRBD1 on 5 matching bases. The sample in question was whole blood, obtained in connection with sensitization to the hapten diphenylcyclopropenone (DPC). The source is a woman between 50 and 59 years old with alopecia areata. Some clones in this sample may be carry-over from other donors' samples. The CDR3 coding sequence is TGTGCCAGCACCACACCTGGGGGGGCTGAAGCTTTCTTT. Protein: CASTTPGGAEAFF.